This record looks at one T cell receptor (beta chain) sequence and its context. Its antigen is as yet unknown. The CDR3 is 15 residues long. V was trimmed by 2 bases and J by 2 bases, leaving 12 bases between them. CDR1 is MDHEN and CDR2 is SYDVKM in the germline V gene. Vbeta (60) and Jbeta (13) primers were used in the PCR. The repertoire was sequenced with immunoSEQ multiplex PCR; TCRdb's copy has only in-frame clones and lacks some. The repertoire table contains some 140,000 clones. The data are from a study of cytomegalovirus exposure and HLA in healthy donors. Study as a whole: Unique TCRs from HLA-typed donors, about 85 million of them, were held in an early data release.

Study-level results: Later analysis showed most CMV-associated TCR beta chains appearing HLA-restricted. The HLA-A and HLA-B alleles of most subjects were reportedly predicted accurately from TCR beta sequences.

This receptor was identified in a woman aged 55-70 years in good health and CMV-seronegative. Sequenced material: PBMCs. The V gene is TRBV28, the J gene TRBJ1-2; no firm D call. The chain's CDR3 is CASSLAGPLNYGYTF. The CDR3 DNA reads TGTGCCAGCAGTTTAGCAGGCCCTCTGAACTATGGCTACACCTTC.